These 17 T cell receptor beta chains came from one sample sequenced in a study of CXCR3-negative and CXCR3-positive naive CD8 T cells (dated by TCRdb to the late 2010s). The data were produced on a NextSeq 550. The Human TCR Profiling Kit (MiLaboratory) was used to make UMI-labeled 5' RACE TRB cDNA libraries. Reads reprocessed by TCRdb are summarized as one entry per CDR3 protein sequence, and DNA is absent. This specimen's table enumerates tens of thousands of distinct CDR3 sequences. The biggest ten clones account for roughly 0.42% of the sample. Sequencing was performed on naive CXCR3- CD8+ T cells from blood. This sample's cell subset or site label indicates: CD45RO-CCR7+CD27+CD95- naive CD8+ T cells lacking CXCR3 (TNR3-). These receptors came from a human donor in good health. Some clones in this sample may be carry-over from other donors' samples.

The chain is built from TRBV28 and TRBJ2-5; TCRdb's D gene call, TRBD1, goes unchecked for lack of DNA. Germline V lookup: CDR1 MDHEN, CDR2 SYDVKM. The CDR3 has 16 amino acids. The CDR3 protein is CASSLGGGDYQETQYF.

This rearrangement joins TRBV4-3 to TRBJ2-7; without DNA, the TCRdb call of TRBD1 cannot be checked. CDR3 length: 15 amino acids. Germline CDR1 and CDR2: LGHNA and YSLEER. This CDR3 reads CASSQLDRGGHEQYF.

The CDR3 here is CATCGTADNEQFF. The rearrangement links TRBV6-2 or TRBV6-3 to TRBJ2-1; as DNA is missing, the TRBD2 call by TCRdb cannot be tested. Germline V gene sequence: CDR1 MNHEY, CDR2 SVGEGT. This CDR3 is 13 amino acids long.

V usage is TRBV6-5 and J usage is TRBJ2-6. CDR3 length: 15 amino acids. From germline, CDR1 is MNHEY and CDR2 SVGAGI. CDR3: CASSPPGSGANVLTF.

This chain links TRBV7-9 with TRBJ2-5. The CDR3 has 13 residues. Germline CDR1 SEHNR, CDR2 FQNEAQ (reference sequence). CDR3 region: CASSPEGQETQYF.

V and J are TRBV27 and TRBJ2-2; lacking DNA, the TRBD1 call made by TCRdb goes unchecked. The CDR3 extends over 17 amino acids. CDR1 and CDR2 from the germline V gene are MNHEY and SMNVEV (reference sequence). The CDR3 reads CASNLSGGPSGTGELFF.

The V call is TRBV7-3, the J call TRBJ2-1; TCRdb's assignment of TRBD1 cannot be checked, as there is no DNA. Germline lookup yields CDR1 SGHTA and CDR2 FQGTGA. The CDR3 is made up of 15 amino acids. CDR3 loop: CASSYWGRAYNEQFF.

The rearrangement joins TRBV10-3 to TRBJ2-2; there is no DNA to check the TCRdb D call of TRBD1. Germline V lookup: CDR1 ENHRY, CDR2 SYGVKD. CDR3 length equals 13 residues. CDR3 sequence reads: CAGQGANTGELFF.

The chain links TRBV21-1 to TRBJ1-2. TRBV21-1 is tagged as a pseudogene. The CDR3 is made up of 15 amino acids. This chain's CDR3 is CASSKSGGARYGYTF.

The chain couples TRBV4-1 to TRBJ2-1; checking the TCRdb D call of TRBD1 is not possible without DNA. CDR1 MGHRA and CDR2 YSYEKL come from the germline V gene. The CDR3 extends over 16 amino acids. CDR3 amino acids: CASSQEWPGIQNEQFF.

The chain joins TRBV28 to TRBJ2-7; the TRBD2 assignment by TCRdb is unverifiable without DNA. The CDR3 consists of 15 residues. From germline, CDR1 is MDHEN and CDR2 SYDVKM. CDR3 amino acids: CASSDSGDRNYEQYF.

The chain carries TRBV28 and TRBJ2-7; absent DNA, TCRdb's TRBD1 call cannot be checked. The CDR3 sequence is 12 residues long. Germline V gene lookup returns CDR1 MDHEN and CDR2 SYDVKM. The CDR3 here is CASRPSPYEQYF.

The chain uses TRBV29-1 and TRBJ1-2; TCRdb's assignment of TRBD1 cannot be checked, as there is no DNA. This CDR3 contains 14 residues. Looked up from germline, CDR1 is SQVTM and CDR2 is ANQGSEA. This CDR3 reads CSVEDPGHAYGYTF.

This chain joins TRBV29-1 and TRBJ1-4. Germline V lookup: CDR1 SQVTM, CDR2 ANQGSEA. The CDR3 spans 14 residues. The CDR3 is CSVAEAERGEKLFF.

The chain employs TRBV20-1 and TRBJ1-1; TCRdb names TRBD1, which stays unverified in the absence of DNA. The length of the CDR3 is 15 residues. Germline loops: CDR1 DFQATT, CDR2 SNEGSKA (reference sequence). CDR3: CSARNPLQGKAEAFF.

The CDR3: CASSPGTSGTYEQYF. The chain links TRBV10-2 to TRBJ2-7; the D call of TRBD2 rests on TCRdb alone, since no DNA is present to check it. CDR1 is WSHSY and CDR2 is SAAADI in the germline V gene. This CDR3 has 15 residues.

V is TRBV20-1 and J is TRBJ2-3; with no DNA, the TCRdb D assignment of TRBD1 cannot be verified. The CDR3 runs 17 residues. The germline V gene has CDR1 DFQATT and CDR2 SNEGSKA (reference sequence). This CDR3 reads CSANSRQGERSTDTQYF.